The rows below give T cell receptor beta chains drawn from one sample of a study of radiation and T cells in renal cell carcinoma. Clones were read by immunoSEQ multiplex PCR, and TCRdb kept only the in-frame ones, dropping some. The sample holds 110,000 to 150,000 clones, nearly 90% seen once. The material was blood, obtained from a patient whose treatment included radiotherapy and nephrectomy. All receptors come from a woman in her fifties or sixties with renal cell carcinoma. Each CDR3 is given with its conserved first and last residue. The D gene is left open where the match is weak. Clone size is given for some rows only: seen once, a few or many times, or a class if the clone is expanded.

TRBV7-9,NA,TRBJ2-7,NA,CASSSEQEGGYEQYF,TGTGCCAGCAGCTCGGAACAGGAGGGAGGCTACGAGCAGTACTTC
TRBV7-9,NA,TRBJ1-5,NA,CASSSTTENQPQHF,TGTGCCAGCAGCTCAACAACCGAGAATCAGCCCCAGCATTTT
TRBV21-1,few,TRBJ1-2,NA,CASSFKGYTF,TGTGCCAGCAGCTTTAAAGGCTACACCTTC
TRBV6-5,once,TRBJ1-1,TRBD1,CASSAPHRGSEAFF,TGTGCCAGCAGTGCGCCTCACAGGGGATCGGAAGCTTTCTTT
TRBV6-1,once,TRBJ2-5,NA,CASSALGETQYF,TGTGCCAGCAGTGCCTTAGGGGAGACCCAGTACTTC
TRBV7-2,NA,TRBJ1-4,TRBD1,CASSYDRAFEKLFF,TGTGCCAGCAGTTATGACAGGGCGTTTGAAAAACTGTTTTTT
TRBV4-1,NA,TRBJ2-3,TRBD2,CASSQEKTSGGMGETDTQYF,TGCGCCAGCAGCCAAGAGAAGACTAGCGGGGGAATGGGGGAGACAGATACGCAGTATTTT
TRBV9,NA,TRBJ2-3,NA,CASSPRGTADTQYF,TGTGCCAGCAGCCCGAGGGGAACCGCAGATACGCAGTATTTT
TRBV7-9,once,TRBJ2-1,TRBD2,CASSLERPGTSGGYNEQFF,TGTGCCAGCAGCTTAGAGAGACCCGGGACTAGCGGGGGATACAATGAGCAGTTCTTC
TRBV6-5,NA,TRBJ1-2,NA,CASSTDRGGGYTF,TGTGCCAGCAGTACGGACCGAGGAGGCGGCTACACCTTC